This TCR beta chain was obtained from a study of OX40 agonist ivuxolimab in advanced cancers. CDR1 MDHEN and CDR2 SYDVKM come from the germline V gene. The length of the CDR3 is 13 residues. Unmatched junction bases numbered 10, after V lost 7 bases and J lost 9 bases. Using immunoSEQ multiplex PCR, the repertoire was profiled, and TCRdb retains in-frame clones only, with some absent. Here the sample spans about 70,000 clones, about 92% being singletons. The sample was CD4+ or CD8+ T cells sorted from blood, taken in a trial of the OX40 agonist ivuxolimab. This receptor was identified in an adult with an advanced solid tumor such as melanoma, head and neck, liver or kidney cancer. The chain employs TRBV28 and TRBJ1-1, with 8 bases matching TRBD1. The CDR3 coding sequence is TGTGCCAGCAAAAGGACAGGGCGTTTCAAAGCTTTCTTT. It encodes CASKRTGRFKAFF.